The T cell receptor (beta chain) described here comes from a study of blood T cell repertoires in COVID-19. Study at large: The origin of the acute and convalescent COVID-19 samples was the United States, Italy and Spain.

CDR1 and CDR2 from the germline V gene are MNHEY and SVGAGI. V dropped 2 bases and J dropped 8 bases, with 13 bases sitting between them. The CDR3 has 14 amino acids. Clones were read by immunoSEQ multiplex PCR, and TCRdb kept only the in-frame ones, dropping some. This sample yields more than 100,000 clones, of which 89% are seen a single time; about 3.5% belongs to the top ten. The V and J genes are TRBV6-5 and TRBJ2-1, with D tentatively TRBD2 (5 bases). Material: peripheral blood. The origin of this receptor is a woman aged 55-69 years with acute or convalescent COVID-19. CDR3: CASSYTGGLDEQFF. The CDR3 nucleotides read TGTGCCAGCAGTTACACCGGAGGACTGGATGAGCAGTTCTTC.